Here is one T cell receptor (beta chain) with its context. Its specificity is unknown. Those with hyperthyroidism were 18 to 65 years old, newly diagnosed, and ill for under 2 months. Diagnostic assessment was based on clinical symptoms, serum thyroxine and TRAb, thyroid ultrasound and orbital computed tomography. This entry comes from a study of T cells in Graves' hyperthyroidism and ophthalmopathy. Study-wide context: At initial diagnosis, before any treatment had begun, peripheral blood was obtained.

Germline V CDR1 and CDR2: SEHNR, FQNEAQ (reference sequence). V shed 5 bases, J shed 4 bases, and the junction held 6 bases outside the gene matches. CDR3 size: 18 residues. RNA transcripts yielded amplified TCR beta CDR3 regions. TCR CDR3 underwent first-round RT-PCR with the HTBI primer set. TCRdb used MiXCR to reprocess the multiplex PCR reads, holding one entry per CDR3 protein. The table includes hundreds of thousands of distinct CDR3 sequences, over 35% detected once. Study-wide points: Ophthalmopathy, as predicted by the model, came a median about seven months after the prediction.

Sequencing was carried out using blood. The origin of this receptor is a young man with Graves' hyperthyroidism. V and J are TRBV7-9 and TRBJ2-6; 15 bases line up with TRBD2. CDR3: CASSPGLAGGTGANVLTF. CDR3 DNA sequence: TGTGCCAGCAGCCCTGGACTAGCGGGAGGGACCGGGGCCAACGTCCTGACTTTC.